These 23 T cell receptor beta chains originate from one sample sequenced in a study of OX40 agonist ivuxolimab in advanced cancers. Generated by immunoSEQ multiplex PCR, the TCRdb table keeps only in-frame clones and is missing some. There are around 81,000 clones in the sample; over 75% occur only once, and under 1% lies in the top ten. Sequenced here: CD4+ or CD8+ T cells sorted from blood, sampled in a trial of the OX40 agonist ivuxolimab. The origin of the receptors is an adult with an advanced solid tumor such as melanoma, head and neck, liver or kidney cancer.

This chain joins TRBV27 and TRBJ2-1, with TRBD2 matching over 11 bases. The CDR3 runs 16 residues. The trim removed 5 bases at V and 4 bases at J, leaving 7 bases unmatched. Germline V gives CDR1 MNHEY, CDR2 SMNVEV (reference sequence). In DNA form, the CDR3 reads TGTGCCAGCAGTCCCCTAGCGGGAGGCTCGTACAATGAGCAGTTCTTC. Its protein product is CASSPLAGGSYNEQFF.

This rearrangement joins TRBV19 to TRBJ2-7, with TRBD1 matching 8 bases. The V gene's germline CDR1 is LNHDA and CDR2 SQIVND (reference sequence). The CDR3 runs 13 residues. Trimming removed 7 bases from V and 6 bases from J; junction bases left unmatched: 8. For the CDR3, the DNA is TGTGCCAGTAACGAGGGACAGGTTGGCGAGCAGTACTTC. Its protein is CASNEGQVGEQYF.

The chain employs TRBV19 and TRBJ2-7; D possibly uses TRBD1 or TRBD2 (5 bases each). V lost 4 bases and J lost 3, with 10 bases in between. This CDR3 has 13 amino acids. Germline V gene sequence: CDR1 LNHDA, CDR2 SQIVND (reference sequence). As DNA, the CDR3 is TGTGCCAGTAGTACAGGGACCGGCTACGAGCAGTACTTC. Translated: CASSTGTGYEQYF.

V usage is TRBV29-1 and J usage is TRBJ2-5; 7 bases align to TRBD2. J gave up 0 bases and V 1 base, and 5 bases lay outside the gene matches. This CDR3 has 15 residues. The germline CDR1 and CDR2 sequences are SQVTM and ANQGSEA. This CDR3 is CSVEGVGGYQETQYF. Here the CDR3 DNA reads TGCAGCGTTGAAGGGGTGGGGGGGTACCAAGAGACCCAGTACTTC. The full variable domain, rest sourced from reference TRBV29-1 and TRBJ2-5, is SAVISQKPSRDICQRGTSLTIQCQVDSQVTMMFWYRQQPGQSLTLIATANQGSEATYESGFVIDKFPISRPNLTFSTLTVSNMSPEDSSIYLCSVEGVGGYQETQYFGPGTRLLVL.

J is TRBJ1-2 and V is TRBV11-2, with 9 bases matching TRBD1. V was pared by 5 bases and J by 7 bases, with 14 bases of the junction left unmatched. Germline V CDR1 and CDR2: SGHAT, FQNNGV. This CDR3 comprises 16 residues. The DNA of the CDR3 is TGTGCCAGCAGCCTTATTACCGGGACAGGGTTGGCTGGCTACACCTTC. This gives the protein CASSLITGTGLAGYTF.

V and J are TRBV20-1 and TRBJ2-7; no clear D. Trimming cost V 6 bases and J 2 bases, with 8 bases left between them. CDR3 length equals 11 residues. Germline values: CDR1 DFQATT, CDR2 SNEGSKA (reference sequence). CDR3 sequence: CSARPTYEQYF. The CDR3 DNA follows: TGCAGTGCACGACCGACCTACGAGCAGTACTTC.

V is TRBV6-6 and J is TRBJ2-7; 10 bases are a match to TRBD2. Per the germline V gene, CDR1 is MNHNY and CDR2 is SVGAGI (reference sequence). This CDR3 spans 16 amino acids. The ends lost 5 bases at V and 0 bases at J; junction bases unmatched: 7. CDR3 sequence reads: CASSPTSGASSYEQYF. Here the CDR3 DNA reads TGTGCCAGCAGTCCAACTAGCGGGGCGAGCTCCTACGAGCAGTACTTC.

The chain joins TRBV7-3 to TRBJ2-2; D is ambiguous. The CDR3 extends over 14 amino acids. V gave up 5 bases and J gave up 7 bases, with 14 bases separating them. In germline, CDR1 is SGHTA, CDR2 FQGTGA. The CDR3 nucleotides read TGTGCCAGCAGCCCTAGTAGGGAAGGCGGGGAGCTGTTTTTT. As protein: CASSPSREGGELFF.

This chain joins TRBV27 and TRBJ2-7; 11 bases agree with TRBD1. The V segment lost 6 bases and the J segment 3 bases; nucleotides outside the gene matches: 13. Germline V gives CDR1 MNHEY, CDR2 SMNVEV (reference sequence). The CDR3 consists of 17 residues. The CDR3: CASSPGQGASYGYEQYF. DNA of the CDR3: TGTGCCAGCAGCCCTGGACAGGGGGCGAGCTACGGCTACGAGCAGTACTTC.

Remarks on this clone: Other DNA sequences of this sample code for an identical CDR3. The V and J genes are TRBV5-1 and TRBJ2-7, with D maybe TRBD1 (6 bases). With 0 bases removed from V and 3 bases from J, the gap between germline ends came to 10 bases. This CDR3 region has 14 residues. Looked up from germline, CDR1 is SGHRS and CDR2 is YFSETQ. This CDR3 is CASSLEGGFYEQYF. DNA of the CDR3: TGCGCCAGCAGCTTGGAAGGGGGATTCTACGAGCAGTACTTC.

The J gene is TRBJ2-5, the V gene TRBV7-2, with 8 positions matching TRBD2. Losses at the gene ends were 5 bases for V and 2 bases for J; bases not matched to a gene: 7. From germline, CDR1 is SGHTA and CDR2 FQGNSA. The CDR3 has 15 residues. In nucleotides, the CDR3 is TGTGCCAGCAGCCTCCGACTAGCGCTTCAAGAGACCCAGTACTTC. This codes for CASSLRLALQETQYF.

V and J are TRBV7-9 and TRBJ2-6; 7 bases agree with TRBD2. There are 16 residues in the CDR3. The V and J ends lost 1 base and 1 base, in that order; junction bases with no gene match: 1. The germline CDR1 and CDR2 sequences are SEHNR and FQNEAQ (reference sequence). This CDR3 is CASSLEGLSGANVLTF. The CDR3 region has the DNA TGTGCCAGCAGCTTAGAGGGACTATCTGGGGCCAACGTCCTGACTTTC.

This chain joins TRBV21-1 and TRBJ2-2; TRBD1, as called in the table, went unchecked against the DNA. TRBV21-1 is shown as a pseudogene. The CDR3 has 18 residues. CDR3 sequence: CASIPTGPSKTFTGELFF. Here the CDR3 DNA reads TGTGCCAGCATCCCGACAGGGCCCTCAAAGACGTTCACCGGGGAGCTGTTTTTT.

The rearrangement links TRBV29-1 to TRBJ2-7; 10 nucleotides align to TRBD1. This CDR3 spans 14 amino acids. CDR1 and CDR2 (germline): SQVTM, ANQGSEA. The trim removed 3 bases at V and 6 bases at J, leaving 8 bases unmatched. CDR3 amino acids: CSVDGRTGGREQYF. Here the CDR3 DNA reads TGCAGCGTTGACGGTAGGACAGGGGGTCGCGAGCAGTACTTC.

The CDR3 region has the DNA TGCGCCAGCAGCCAAGAAGGTCAGCCCCAGCATTTT. Translation: CASSQEGQPQHF. The chain uses TRBV4-3 and TRBJ1-5; no firm D call. CDR3 length equals 12 residues. Trimming removed 0 bases from V and 6 bases from J, with 3 bases in between. In germline, CDR1 is LGHNA, CDR2 YSLEER.

The rearrangement links TRBV7-2 to TRBJ2-2; 14 bases fit TRBD2. The CDR3 has 18 residues. In germline, CDR1 is SGHTA, CDR2 FQGNSA. J gave up 2 bases and V 5 bases, and 7 bases lay outside the gene matches. The CDR3 loop is CASSPGTSGRGNTGELFF. In DNA form, the CDR3 reads TGTGCCAGCAGCCCAGGGACTAGCGGGAGAGGAAACACCGGGGAGCTGTTTTTT.

The chain carries TRBV7-8 and TRBJ1-1; 8 bases are shared with TRBD1. The CDR3 has 16 amino acids. The germline gives CDR1 SGHVS, CDR2 FQNEAQ. V was pared by 5 bases and J by 1 base, with 9 bases of the junction left unmatched. The CDR3 region has the DNA TGTGCCAGCAGCCTACGGGACAGGACGAAGAACACTGAAGCTTTCTTT. This sequence encodes CASSLRDRTKNTEAFF.

The chain is built from TRBV7-2 and TRBJ2-7; 8 nucleotides align to TRBD2. Per germline, CDR1 SGHTA and CDR2 FQGNSA. The CDR3 is 15 amino acids. Trimming removed 5 bases from V and 2 bases from J; junction bases left unmatched: 8. CDR3 sequence reads: CASSLGGALAYEQYF. The CDR3 bases are TGTGCCAGCAGCCTCGGGGGGGCGTTGGCCTACGAGCAGTACTTC.

This chain joins TRBV27 and TRBJ1-2; TRBD1 matches 7 bases. The CDR3 covers 17 residues. V shed 5 bases and J 0 bases; nucleotides not matched to a gene: 12. CDR1 is MNHEY, CDR2 SMNVEV, per germline (reference sequence). The CDR3 sequence: CASSRKQGTATNYGYTF. CDR3 DNA: TGTGCCAGCAGTAGAAAGCAAGGGACAGCGACTAACTATGGCTACACCTTC.

The V call is TRBV11-3, the J call TRBJ2-1, with D hard to call. Germline V gene lookup returns CDR1 SGHNT and CDR2 YENEEA. Trimming cost V 0 bases and J 9 bases, with 12 bases left between them. This CDR3 spans 14 amino acids. The CDR3 sequence: CASSLDRLIGEQFF. The DNA for the CDR3 is TGTGCCAGCAGCTTAGATCGCCTTATTGGTGAGCAGTTCTTC.

This CDR3 reads CASSQGGLSNQPQHF. In DNA form, the CDR3 reads TGTGCCAGCAGCCAGGGAGGGCTTAGCAATCAGCCCCAGCATTTT. The chain is built from TRBV7-2 and TRBJ1-5; maybe TRBD1 (5 bases). From germline, CDR1 is SGHTA and CDR2 FQGNSA. V was shortened by 5 bases and J by 0 bases, with 11 bases between the two germline ends. The CDR3 loop spans 15 amino acids.

The gene calls are TRBV28 and TRBJ1-2; possibly TRBD1 for D (5 bases). There are 14 residues in the CDR3. Deletions cut 7 bases from V and 5 bases from J, with 17 bases between. The germline gives CDR1 MDHEN, CDR2 SYDVKM. CDR3 nucleotides: TGTGCCAGCACCAACCCGGGACGAACTTATGGCTACACCTTC. This translates into CASTNPGRTYGYTF.

The genes are TRBV23-1 and TRBJ1-1; D ambiguous. TRBV23-1 qualifies as an ORF whose function is uncertain. This CDR3 has 16 residues. Trimming removed 0 bases at V and 5 bases at J, with 16 bases between. The CDR3 DNA follows: TGCGCCAGCAGTCAATCCCGCACAGCGTGGATGACTGAAGCTTTCTTT. Its translation is CASSQSRTAWMTEAFF.